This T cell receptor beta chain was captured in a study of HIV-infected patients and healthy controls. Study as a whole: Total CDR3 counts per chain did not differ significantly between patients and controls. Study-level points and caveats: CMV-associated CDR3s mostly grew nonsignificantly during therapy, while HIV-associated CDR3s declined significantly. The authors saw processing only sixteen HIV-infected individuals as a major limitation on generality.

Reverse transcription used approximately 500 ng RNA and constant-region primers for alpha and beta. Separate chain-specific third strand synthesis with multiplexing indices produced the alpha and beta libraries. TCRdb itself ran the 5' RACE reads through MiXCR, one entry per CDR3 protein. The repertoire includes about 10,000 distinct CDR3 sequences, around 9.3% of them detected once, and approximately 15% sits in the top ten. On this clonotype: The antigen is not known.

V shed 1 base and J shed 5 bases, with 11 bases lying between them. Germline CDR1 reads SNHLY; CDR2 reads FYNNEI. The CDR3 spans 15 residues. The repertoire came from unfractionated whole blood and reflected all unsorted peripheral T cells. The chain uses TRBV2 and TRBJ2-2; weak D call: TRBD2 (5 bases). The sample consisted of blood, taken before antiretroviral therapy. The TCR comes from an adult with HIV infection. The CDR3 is CASSEVRGRTGELFF. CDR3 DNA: TGTGCCAGCAGTGAAGTCCGGGGAAGGACCGGGGAGCTGTTTTTT. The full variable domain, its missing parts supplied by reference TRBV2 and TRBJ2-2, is EPEVTQTPSHQVTQMGQEVILRCVPISNHLYFYWYRQILGQKVEFLVSFYNNEISEKSEIFDDQFSVERPDGSNFTLKIRSTKLEDSAMYFCASSEVRGRTGELFFGEGSRLTVL.